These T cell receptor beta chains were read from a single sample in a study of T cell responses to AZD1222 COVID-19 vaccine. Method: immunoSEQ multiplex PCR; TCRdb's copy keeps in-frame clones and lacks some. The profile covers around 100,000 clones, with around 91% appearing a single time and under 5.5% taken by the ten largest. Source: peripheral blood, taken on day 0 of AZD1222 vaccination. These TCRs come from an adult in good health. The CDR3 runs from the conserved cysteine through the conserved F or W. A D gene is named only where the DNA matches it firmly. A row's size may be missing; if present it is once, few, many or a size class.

CASSLFGGLTNEKLFF	TGTGCCAGCAGTTTATTCGGGGGGCTCACTAATGAAAAACTGTTTTTT	NA	TRBV27	TRBJ1-4	NA
CATSDRDSYNEQFF	TGTGCCACCAGTGACAGGGACTCCTACAATGAGCAGTTCTTC	NA	TRBV24-1	TRBJ2-1	NA
CASQPTSGSSYEQYF	TGCGCCAGCCAACCGACTAGCGGGTCATCCTACGAGCAGTACTTC	TRBD2	TRBV5-1	TRBJ2-7	NA
CASSFGLIRGYNSPLHF	TGTGCCAGCAGCTTTGGGCTAATTAGGGGTTATAATTCACCCCTCCACTTT	NA	TRBV5-5	TRBJ1-6	few
CAISAEQGRANTEAFF	TGTGCCATCAGTGCCGAACAGGGAAGGGCGAACACTGAAGCTTTCTTT	NA	TRBV10-3	TRBJ1-1	NA
CASSDSESGLTYEQYF	TGTGCCAGCAGTGACTCGGAATCCGGACTGACCTACGAGCAGTACTTC	NA	TRBV6-4	TRBJ2-7	medium-sized
CASRAHEGMNTEAFF	TGTGCCAGCAGGGCCCATGAGGGCATGAACACTGAAGCTTTCTTT	NA	TRBV6-5	TRBJ1-1	NA
CASSSRGTGFLNTIYF	TGTGCCAGTAGTTCCCGCGGGACAGGTTTCTTAAACACCATATATTTT	TRBD1	TRBV19	TRBJ1-3	once
CASSVGTDPRYEQYF	TGTGCCAGCAGCGTAGGGACAGATCCCAGGTACGAGCAGTACTTC	NA	TRBV9	TRBJ2-7	once
CASSKGPGNSPLHF	TGTGCCAGCAGCAAGGGGCCCGGGAATTCACCCCTCCACTTT	NA	TRBV11-1	TRBJ1-6	NA
CASSLASYSYGYTF	TGTGCCAGCAGCTTAGCCTCTTACAGCTATGGCTACACCTTC	NA	TRBV11-1	TRBJ1-2	NA
CASSLSSNQPQHF	TGTGCCAGCAGCTTATCTAGCAATCAGCCCCAGCATTTT	NA	TRBV7-2	TRBJ1-5	NA
CASSLGNSGGSTGELFF	TGTGCCAGCAGCTTAGGCAATAGCGGGGGGTCGACCGGGGAGCTGTTTTTT	TRBD2	TRBV7-3	TRBJ2-2	NA
CASSEAVNEQFF	TGTGCCAGCTCAGAGGCGGTGAATGAGCAGTTCTTC	NA	TRBV18	TRBJ2-1	NA
CASSPQRTVEQYF	TGTGCCAGCTCACCCCAGCGGACAGTCGAGCAGTACTTC	NA	TRBV18	TRBJ2-7	NA
CASSTPDRLYGYTF	TGTGCCAGCAGTACACCCGACAGGCTCTATGGCTACACCTTC	NA	TRBV6-6	TRBJ1-2	NA
CASSLASGDGYTF	TGTGCCAGCAGCTTAGCCTCAGGAGATGGCTACACCTTC	NA	TRBV7-6	TRBJ1-2	NA
CASSQDPRTSGQYF	TGTGCCAGCAGCCAAGATCCTCGGACTAGCGGACAGTACTTC	TRBD2	TRBV3-1/TRBV3-2	TRBJ2-4	NA
CAWSGTDDQPQHF	TGTGCCTGGAGCGGGACAGATGATCAGCCCCAGCATTTT	TRBD1	TRBV30	TRBJ1-5	few
CASSSGGAYNEQFF	TGCGCCAGCAGTAGCGGGGGGGCCTACAATGAGCAGTTCTTC	TRBD2	TRBV23-1	TRBJ2-1	NA
CASRPDADTQYF	TGTGCCAGCAGACCTGATGCAGATACGCAGTATTTT	NA	TRBV2	TRBJ2-3	NA
CAWSGRQGTEPQHF	TGTGCCTGGAGTGGACGACAGGGAACGGAGCCCCAGCATTTT	TRBD1	TRBV30	TRBJ1-5	NA
CSVEGSFPLDEQFF	TGCAGCGTTGAGGGAAGCTTTCCCCTCGATGAGCAGTTCTTC	NA	TRBV29-1	TRBJ2-1	NA
CASSSWGKNTEAFF	TGTGCCAGCAGCTCCTGGGGGAAGAACACTGAAGCTTTCTTT	NA	TRBV6-5	TRBJ1-1	NA
CASSRGGDTGELFF	TGTGCCAGCAGCCGAGGGGGCGACACCGGGGAGCTGTTTTTT	TRBD1	TRBV5-4	TRBJ2-2	NA
CASRWGVGSYNEQFF	TGTGCCAGCAGATGGGGGGTTGGGTCCTACAATGAGCAGTTCTTC	NA	TRBV28	TRBJ2-1	NA
CASSPTGSGANVLTF	TGTGCCAGCAGCCCGACAGGGAGCGGGGCCAACGTCCTGACTTTC	TRBD1	TRBV7-3	TRBJ2-6	NA
CASSLTYQETQYF	TGTGCCAGCAGCTTGACATACCAAGAGACCCAGTACTTC	NA	TRBV7-2	TRBJ2-5	NA
CASRVADLLSYEQYF	TGTGCCAGCAGGGTGGCGGACCTTCTTTCCTACGAGCAGTACTTC	NA	TRBV6-5	TRBJ2-7	NA
CASSPLEGHQETQYF	TGTGCCAGCTCACCACTTGAGGGTCACCAAGAGACCCAGTACTTC	NA	TRBV18	TRBJ2-5	NA
CASSRWGTEAFF	TGTGCCAGCAGCCGTTGGGGAACTGAAGCTTTCTTT	NA	TRBV5-4	TRBJ1-1	once
CASSYSAGGDYGYTF	TGTGCCAGCAGTTACTCGGCAGGGGGCGACTATGGCTACACCTTC	TRBD1	TRBV6-5	TRBJ1-2	once
CASSPLLPQGTNYGYTF	TGTGCCAGCAGTCCTTTGCTCCCCCAGGGCACCAACTATGGCTACACCTTC	NA	TRBV28	TRBJ1-2	NA
CASAPKQAYEQYF	TGTGCCAGCGCCCCGAAACAGGCCTACGAGCAGTACTTC	NA	TRBV7-9	TRBJ2-7	NA
CATSSKTGFGEKLFF	TGTGCCACCAGCAGCAAGACAGGGTTCGGTGAAAAACTGTTTTTT	TRBD1	TRBV15	TRBJ1-4	NA
CASNSGRGDTQYF	TGTGCCAGCAACTCGGGACGTGGGGATACGCAGTATTTT	NA	TRBV14	TRBJ2-3	NA
CASSLFRLSVLKNTEAFF	TGTGCCAGCAGCTTATTCCGCTTATCAGTCTTAAAGAACACTGAAGCTTTCTTT	NA	TRBV7-8	TRBJ1-1	few
CAWGPGTGNSPLHF	TGTGCCTGGGGTCCCGGGACGGGCAATTCACCCCTCCACTTT	NA	TRBV30	TRBJ1-6	NA
CASNPTGGDQPQHF	TGTGCCAGCAATCCGACAGGGGGGGATCAGCCCCAGCATTTT	TRBD1	TRBV27	TRBJ1-5	NA
CASTIRISNTGELFF	TGTGCCAGCACCATCCGAATCTCCAACACCGGGGAGCTGTTTTTT	NA	TRBV6-5	TRBJ2-2	once
CASSLVSMNTEAFF	TGCGCCAGCAGCTTGGTCAGCATGAACACTGAAGCTTTCTTT	NA	TRBV5-1	TRBJ1-1	NA
CASSLVIGTGLGEKLFF	TGTGCCAGCAGCTTAGTTATAGGGACAGGGCTTGGTGAAAAACTGTTTTTT	TRBD1	TRBV7-2	TRBJ1-4	NA
CASSFMRSEQFF	TGTGCCAGCAGTTTCATGAGAAGTGAGCAGTTCTTC	NA	TRBV12-3/TRBV12-4	TRBJ2-1	NA
CASSSLVGRDRDPYEQYF	TGTGCCAGCAGCTCATTAGTGGGACGGGACAGGGACCCCTACGAGCAGTACTTC	TRBD1	TRBV11-2	TRBJ2-7	NA
CASSSNTGGKETQYF	TGTGCCAGCAGCTCTAATACAGGGGGGAAAGAGACCCAGTACTTC	TRBD1	TRBV6-5	TRBJ2-5	NA
CASSPSGGETQYF	TGTGCCAGCTCGCCTAGCGGGGGAGAGACCCAGTACTTC	TRBD2	TRBV18	TRBJ2-5	NA
CASSQGTGENTEAFF	TGCGCCAGCAGCCAAGGGACAGGTGAGAACACTGAAGCTTTCTTT	TRBD1	TRBV4-1	TRBJ1-1	once
CASSQDFAGARTEAFF	TGCGCCAGCAGCCAAGATTTTGCAGGGGCGAGGACTGAAGCTTTCTTT	NA	TRBV4-3	TRBJ1-1	few
CASSLPWDTEAFF	TGTGCCAGCAGCTTACCCTGGGACACTGAAGCTTTCTTT	NA	TRBV7-9	TRBJ1-1	NA
CASSQELTGKGTDTQYF	TGCGCCAGCAGCCAAGAGCTGACAGGGAAGGGTACAGATACGCAGTATTTT	TRBD1	TRBV4-1	TRBJ2-3	once
CATPTGTSSYEQYF	TGTGCCACACCAACGGGTACCTCCTCCTACGAGCAGTACTTC	NA	TRBV24-1	TRBJ2-7	NA
CASSLGLAGIQETQYF	TGTGCCAGCAGCTTGGGGTTAGCGGGGATACAAGAGACCCAGTACTTC	TRBD2	TRBV5-4	TRBJ2-5	NA
CASSLLGAGYEQYF	TGTGCCAGCAGCTTACTGGGGGCAGGGTACGAGCAGTACTTC	NA	TRBV7-2	TRBJ2-7	once
CASCVSGRPYNEQFF	TGTGCCAGCTGTGTGTCCGGCCGCCCCTACAATGAGCAGTTCTTC	NA	TRBV28	TRBJ2-1	NA
CASSVVGTSQDTQYF	TGTGCCAGCAGCGTAGTTGGGACTAGCCAAGATACGCAGTATTTT	TRBD2	TRBV9	TRBJ2-3	NA
CAISDTGANTEAFF	TGTGCCATCAGTGATACAGGGGCAAACACTGAAGCTTTCTTT	TRBD1	TRBV10-3	TRBJ1-1	once
CASSMAITGELFF	TGTGCCAGTAGTATGGCGATCACCGGGGAGCTGTTTTTT	NA	TRBV19	TRBJ2-2	NA